The clone carrying this TCR beta chain was counted only a few times. Antigen unknown. The sample originates from a study of post-analysis software for immune sequencing data. Overall study context: Relapsing-remitting, secondary progressive and progressive-relapsing forms made up the multiple sclerosis disease courses.

cDNA libraries of TCR beta carried unique molecular identifiers. TCRdb analysed the PCR reads with MiXCR anew, one entry per CDR3 protein. The sample records hundreds of thousands of distinct CDR3 sequences, around 27% being singletons. Germline CDR1 reads SQVTM; CDR2 reads ANQGSEA. This CDR3 contains 13 residues. V gave up 7 bases and J gave up 6 bases, with 16 bases separating them. Study observations and caveats: Included in a set of roughly five TRBV segments more frequent in patients than controls were TRBV5-6, TRBV5-1 and TRBV20-1. Normalized Chao1 diversity was significantly lower in multiple sclerosis patients than in controls.

This TCR was recovered from a girl between 5 and 17 years old with multiple sclerosis. The genes are TRBV29-1 and TRBJ2-1; D is uncertain. Sequenced sample: blood. The CDR3 loop is CSGGSVAGNEQFF. CDR3 DNA: TGCAGCGGGGGATCTGTGGCAGGCAATGAGCAGTTCTTC.